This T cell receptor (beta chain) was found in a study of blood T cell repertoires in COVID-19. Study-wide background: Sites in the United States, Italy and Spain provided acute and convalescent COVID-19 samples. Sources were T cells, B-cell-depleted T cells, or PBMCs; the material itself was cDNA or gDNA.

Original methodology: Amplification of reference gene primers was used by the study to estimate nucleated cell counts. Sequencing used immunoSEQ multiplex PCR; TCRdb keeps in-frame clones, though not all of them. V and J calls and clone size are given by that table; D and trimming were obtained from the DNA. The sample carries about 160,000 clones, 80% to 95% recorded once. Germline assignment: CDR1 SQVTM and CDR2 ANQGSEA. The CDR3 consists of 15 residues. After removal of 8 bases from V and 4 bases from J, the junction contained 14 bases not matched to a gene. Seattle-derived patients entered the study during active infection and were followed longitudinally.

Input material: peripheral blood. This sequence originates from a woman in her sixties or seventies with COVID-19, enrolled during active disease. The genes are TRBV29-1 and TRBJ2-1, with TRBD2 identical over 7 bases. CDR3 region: CSTPTGSSGYNEQFF. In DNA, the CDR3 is TGCAGCACCCCTACCGGGTCTAGCGGTTACAATGAGCAGTTCTTC.